This T cell receptor beta chain is from a study of CD8 T cells in Susac syndrome. The CDR3 runs to 11 residues. V lost 3 bases, J lost 4 bases, and 4 bases lay in between. Germline CDR1 reads MGHDK; CDR2 reads SYGVNS. RNA was extracted with the RNeasy kit, and a quantity of roughly 0.45 to 1 ug was reverse transcribed using random hexamers. TCRdb passed the immunoSEQ multiplex PCR reads through MiXCR, listing each CDR3 protein once. Here the sample spans about 150,000 distinct CDR3 sequences, around 95% being singletons. This clonotype was seen a handful of times. The chain recombines TRBV25-1 with TRBJ2-7, with D hard to call. The sequenced sample was CD8+ T cells from PBMCs. This clonotype originated in a human donor with multiple sclerosis. CDR3 in amino acids: CASSDFYEQYF. The DNA of the CDR3 is TGTGCCAGCAGTGATTTTTACGAGCAGTACTTC.